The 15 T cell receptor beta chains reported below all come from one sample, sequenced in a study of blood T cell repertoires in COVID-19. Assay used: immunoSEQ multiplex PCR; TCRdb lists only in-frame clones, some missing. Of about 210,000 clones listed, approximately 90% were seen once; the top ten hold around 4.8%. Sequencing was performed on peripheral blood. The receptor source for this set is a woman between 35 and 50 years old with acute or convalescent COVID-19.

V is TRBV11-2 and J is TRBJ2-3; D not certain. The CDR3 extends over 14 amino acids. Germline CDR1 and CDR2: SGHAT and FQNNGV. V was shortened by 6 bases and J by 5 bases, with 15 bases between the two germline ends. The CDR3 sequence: CASSPAWAQDTQYF. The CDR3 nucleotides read TGTGCCAGCAGTCCTGCTTGGGCCCAAGATACGCAGTATTTT.

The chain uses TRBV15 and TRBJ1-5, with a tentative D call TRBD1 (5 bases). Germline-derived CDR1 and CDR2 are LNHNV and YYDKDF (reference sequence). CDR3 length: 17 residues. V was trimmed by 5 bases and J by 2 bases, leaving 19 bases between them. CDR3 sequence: CATSLPVPGAGNQPQHF. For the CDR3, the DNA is TGTGCCACCAGCCTCCCCGTGCCTGGGGCAGGCAATCAGCCCCAGCATTTT.

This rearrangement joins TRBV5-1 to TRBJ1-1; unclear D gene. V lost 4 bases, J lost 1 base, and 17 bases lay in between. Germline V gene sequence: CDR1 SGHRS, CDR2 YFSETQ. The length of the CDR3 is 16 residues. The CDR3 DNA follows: TGCGCCAGCAGCATACTTTCCAGAGGCAAGAACACTGAAGCTTTCTTT. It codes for CASSILSRGKNTEAFF.

CDR3 sequence reads: CATRPQGRGTEAFF. CDR3 coding DNA: TGTGCCACCAGGCCACAGGGAAGGGGCACTGAAGCTTTCTTT. This sequence joins TRBV24-1 and TRBJ1-1; D may be TRBD1 (6 bases). Germline V gives CDR1 KGHDR, CDR2 SFDVKD. The ends were cut back, 7 bases at V and 4 bases at J, with 15 bases in the middle. This CDR3 spans 14 amino acids.

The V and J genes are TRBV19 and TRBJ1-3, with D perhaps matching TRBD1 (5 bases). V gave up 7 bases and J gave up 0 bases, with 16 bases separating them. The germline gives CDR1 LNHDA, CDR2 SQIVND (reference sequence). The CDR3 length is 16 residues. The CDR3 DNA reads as TGTGCCAGTAAGGCTCTGCAGGGATACTCTGGAAACACCATATATTTT. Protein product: CASKALQGYSGNTIYF. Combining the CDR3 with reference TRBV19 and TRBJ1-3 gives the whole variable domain DGGITQSPKYLFRKEGQNVTLSCEQNLNHDAMYWYRQDPGQGLRLIYYSQIVNDFQKGDIAEGYSVSREKKESFPLTVTSAQKNPTAFYLCASKALQGYSGNTIYFGEGSWLTVV.

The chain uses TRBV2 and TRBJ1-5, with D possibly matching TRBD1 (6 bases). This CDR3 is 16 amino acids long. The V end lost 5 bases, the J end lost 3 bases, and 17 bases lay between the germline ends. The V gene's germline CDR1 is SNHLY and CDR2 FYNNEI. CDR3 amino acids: CASSYIRWDTNQPQHF. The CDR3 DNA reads TGTGCCAGCAGTTACATCCGGTGGGACACCAATCAGCCCCAGCATTTT.

The CDR3 DNA sequence: TGCGCCAGCAGGGACTCTGAGACTGGGAATCAGCCCCAGCATTTT. Amino acid sequence: CASRDSETGNQPQHF. This rearrangement joins TRBV10-2 to TRBJ1-5; no definite D call. There are 15 residues in the CDR3. Germline V gene lookup returns CDR1 WSHSY and CDR2 SAAADI. Trimming removed 6 bases from V and 4 bases from J, with 16 bases in between.

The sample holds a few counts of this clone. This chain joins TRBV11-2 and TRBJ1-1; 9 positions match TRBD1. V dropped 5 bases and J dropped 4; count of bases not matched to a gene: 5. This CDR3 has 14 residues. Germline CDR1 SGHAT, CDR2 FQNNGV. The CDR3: CASSAGQGRTEAFF. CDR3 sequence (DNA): TGTGCCAGCAGCGCGGGACAGGGTCGCACTGAAGCTTTCTTT.

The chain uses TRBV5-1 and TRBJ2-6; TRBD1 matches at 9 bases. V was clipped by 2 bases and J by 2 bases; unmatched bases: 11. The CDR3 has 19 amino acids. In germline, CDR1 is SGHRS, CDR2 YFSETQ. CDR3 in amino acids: CASSLNPPGQGTGANVLTF. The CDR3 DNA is TGCGCCAGCAGCTTAAACCCCCCCGGACAGGGGACTGGGGCCAACGTCCTGACTTTC.

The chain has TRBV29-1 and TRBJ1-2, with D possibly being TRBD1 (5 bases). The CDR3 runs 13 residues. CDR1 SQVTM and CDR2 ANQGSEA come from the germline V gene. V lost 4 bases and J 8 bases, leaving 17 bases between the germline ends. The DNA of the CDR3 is TGCAGCGTTGTGTCGACGGCCCCAGGGGGCTACACCTTC. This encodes CSVVSTAPGGYTF.

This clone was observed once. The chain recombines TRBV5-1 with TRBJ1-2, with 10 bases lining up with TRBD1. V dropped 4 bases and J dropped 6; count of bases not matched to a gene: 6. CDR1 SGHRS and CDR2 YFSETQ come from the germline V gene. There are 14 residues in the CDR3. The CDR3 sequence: CASSKGTGENGYTF. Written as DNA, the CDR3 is TGCGCCAGCAGCAAGGGGACAGGGGAAAATGGCTACACCTTC.

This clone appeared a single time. CDR3 nucleotides: TGTGCCAGCACCTTTCGGGGGGGCCTCCAGCCCCAGCATTTT. This gives the protein CASTFRGGLQPQHF. J is TRBJ1-5 and V is TRBV5-8, with TRBD1 as a possible D gene (6 bases). V was pared by 6 bases and J by 7 bases, with 17 bases between. The CDR3 sequence is 14 residues long. Germline assignment: CDR1 SGHTS and CDR2 YDEGEE.

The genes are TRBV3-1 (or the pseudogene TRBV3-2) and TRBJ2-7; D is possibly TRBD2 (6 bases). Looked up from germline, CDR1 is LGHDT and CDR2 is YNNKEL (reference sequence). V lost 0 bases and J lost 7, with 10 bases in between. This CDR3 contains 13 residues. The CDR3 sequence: CASSQEGLGEQYV. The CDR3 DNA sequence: TGTGCCAGCAGCCAAGAGGGACTTGGGGAGCAGTACGTC.

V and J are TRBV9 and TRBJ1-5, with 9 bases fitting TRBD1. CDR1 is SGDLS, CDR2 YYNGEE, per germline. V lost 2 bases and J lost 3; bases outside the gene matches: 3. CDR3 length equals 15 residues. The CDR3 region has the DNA TGTGCCAGCAGCGTCGGACAGGGGCCCAATCAGCCCCAGCATTTT. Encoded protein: CASSVGQGPNQPQHF.

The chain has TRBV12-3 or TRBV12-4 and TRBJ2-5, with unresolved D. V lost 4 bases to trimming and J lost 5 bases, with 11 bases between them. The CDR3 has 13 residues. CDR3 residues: CASSSLEWETQYF. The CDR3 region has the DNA TGTGCCAGCAGTTCGTTGGAGTGGGAGACCCAGTACTTC.